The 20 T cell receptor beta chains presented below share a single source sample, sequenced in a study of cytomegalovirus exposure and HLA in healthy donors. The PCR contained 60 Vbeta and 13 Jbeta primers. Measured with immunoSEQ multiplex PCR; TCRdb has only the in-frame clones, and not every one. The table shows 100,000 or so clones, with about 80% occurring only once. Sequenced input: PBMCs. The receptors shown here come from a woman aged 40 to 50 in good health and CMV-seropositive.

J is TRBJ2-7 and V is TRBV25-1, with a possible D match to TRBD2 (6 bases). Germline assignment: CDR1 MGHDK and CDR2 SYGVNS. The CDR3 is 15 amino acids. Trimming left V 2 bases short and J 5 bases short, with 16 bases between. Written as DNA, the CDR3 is TGTGCCAGCAGTGAAACATTGGCAGGGAGGAACGAGCAGTACTTC. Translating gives CASSETLAGRNEQYF.

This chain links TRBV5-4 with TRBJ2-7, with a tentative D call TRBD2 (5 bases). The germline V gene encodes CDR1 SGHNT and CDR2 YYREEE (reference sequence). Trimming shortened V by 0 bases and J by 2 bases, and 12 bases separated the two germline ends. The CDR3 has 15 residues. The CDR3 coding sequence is TGTGCCAGCAGCTTGGGTGGCTCTAGCCCCTACGAGCAGTACTTC. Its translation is CASSLGGSSPYEQYF.

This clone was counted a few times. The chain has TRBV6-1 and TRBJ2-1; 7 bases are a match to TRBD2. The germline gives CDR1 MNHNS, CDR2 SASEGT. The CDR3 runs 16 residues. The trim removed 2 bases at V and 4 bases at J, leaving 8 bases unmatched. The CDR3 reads CASSERRRGIYNEQFF. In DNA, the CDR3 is TGTGCCAGCAGTGAACGTAGGCGGGGGATTTACAATGAGCAGTTCTTC.

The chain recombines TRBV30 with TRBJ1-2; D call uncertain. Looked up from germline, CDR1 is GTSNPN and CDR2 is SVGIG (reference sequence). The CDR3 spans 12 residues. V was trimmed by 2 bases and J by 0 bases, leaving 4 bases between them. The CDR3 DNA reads TGTGCCTGGAGTCTTACTAACTATGGCTACACCTTC. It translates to CAWSLTNYGYTF.

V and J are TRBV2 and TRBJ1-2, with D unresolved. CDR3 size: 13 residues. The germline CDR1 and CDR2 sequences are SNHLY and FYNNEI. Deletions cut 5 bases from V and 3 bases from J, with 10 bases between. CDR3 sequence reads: CASSWGDDYGYTF. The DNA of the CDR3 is TGTGCCAGCAGTTGGGGAGACGACTATGGCTACACCTTC.

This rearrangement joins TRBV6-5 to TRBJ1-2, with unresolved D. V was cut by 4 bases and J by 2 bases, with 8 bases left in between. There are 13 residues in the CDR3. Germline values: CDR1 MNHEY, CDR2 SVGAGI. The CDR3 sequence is CASSSDTNYGYTF. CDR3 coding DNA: TGTGCCAGCAGTTCTGACACAAACTATGGCTACACCTTC.

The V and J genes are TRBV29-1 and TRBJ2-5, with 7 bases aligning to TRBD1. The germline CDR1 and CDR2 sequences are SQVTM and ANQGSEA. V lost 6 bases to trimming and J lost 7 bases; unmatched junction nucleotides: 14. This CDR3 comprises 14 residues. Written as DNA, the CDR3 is TGCAGCGTCGCCTACAGGGGAAGTATGGGGACCCAGTACTTC. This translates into CSVAYRGSMGTQYF.

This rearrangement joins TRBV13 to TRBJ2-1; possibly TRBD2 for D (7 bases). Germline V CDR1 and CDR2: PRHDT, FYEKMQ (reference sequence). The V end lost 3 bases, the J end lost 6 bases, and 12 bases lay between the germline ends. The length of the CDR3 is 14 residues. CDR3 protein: CASSFRGGGNEQFF. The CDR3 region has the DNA TGTGCCAGCAGCTTCAGGGGAGGGGGCAATGAGCAGTTCTTC.

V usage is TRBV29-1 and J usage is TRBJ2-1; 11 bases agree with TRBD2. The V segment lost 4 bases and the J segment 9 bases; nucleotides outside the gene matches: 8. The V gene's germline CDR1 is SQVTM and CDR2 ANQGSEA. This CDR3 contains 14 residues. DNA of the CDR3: TGCAGCGTTGCGCGTAGCGGGGGGGCGGGTGAGCAGTTCTTC. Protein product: CSVARSGGAGEQFF.

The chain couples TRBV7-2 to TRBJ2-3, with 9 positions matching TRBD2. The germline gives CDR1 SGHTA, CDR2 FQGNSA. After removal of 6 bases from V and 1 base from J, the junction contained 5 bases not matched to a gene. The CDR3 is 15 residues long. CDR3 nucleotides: TGTGCCAGCAGAAATTTAGCGGGGGGCACAGATACGCAGTATTTT. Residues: CASRNLAGGTDTQYF.

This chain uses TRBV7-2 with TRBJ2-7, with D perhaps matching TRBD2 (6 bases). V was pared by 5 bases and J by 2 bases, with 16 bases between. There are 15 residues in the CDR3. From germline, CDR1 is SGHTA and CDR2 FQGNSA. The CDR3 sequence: CASSPQAGITYEQYF. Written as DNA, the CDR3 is TGTGCCAGCAGCCCGCAGGCGGGGATTACCTACGAGCAGTACTTC. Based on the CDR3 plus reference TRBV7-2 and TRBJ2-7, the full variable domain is GAGVSQSPSNKVTEKGKDVELRCDPISGHTALYWYRQSLGQGLEFLIYFQGNSAPDKSGLPSDRFSAERTGGSVSTLTIQRTQQEDSAVYLCASSPQAGITYEQYFGPGTRLTVT.

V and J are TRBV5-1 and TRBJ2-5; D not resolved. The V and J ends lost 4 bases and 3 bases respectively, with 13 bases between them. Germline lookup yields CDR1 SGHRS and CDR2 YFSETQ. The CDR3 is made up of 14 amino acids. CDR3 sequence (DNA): TGCGCCAGCAGCCCATTTATCAGTGAAGAGACCCAGTACTTC. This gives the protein CASSPFISEETQYF.

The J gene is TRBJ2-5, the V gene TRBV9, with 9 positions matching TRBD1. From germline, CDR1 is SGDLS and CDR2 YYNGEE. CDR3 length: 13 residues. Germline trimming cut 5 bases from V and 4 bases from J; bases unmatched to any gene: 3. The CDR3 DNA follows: TGTGCCAGCAGAGGGACAGGGAGAGAGACCCAGTACTTC. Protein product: CASRGTGRETQYF.

The chain's CDR3 is CASSEDRGILGYTF. CDR3 nucleotides: TGTGCCAGCAGTGAGGATCGCGGGATTCTCGGCTACACCTTC. The gene calls are TRBV6-1 and TRBJ1-2; D unresolved. CDR1 and CDR2 (germline): MNHNS, SASEGT. The CDR3 is 14 residues long. The germline V and J ends were trimmed by 3 bases and 8 bases, with 16 bases remaining between them.

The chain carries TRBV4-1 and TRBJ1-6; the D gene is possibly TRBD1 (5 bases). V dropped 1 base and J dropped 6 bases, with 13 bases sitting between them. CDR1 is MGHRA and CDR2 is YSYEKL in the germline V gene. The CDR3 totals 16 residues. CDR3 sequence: CASSQAGGRGNSPLHF. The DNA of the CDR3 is TGCGCCAGCAGCCAAGCGGGTGGGAGGGGTAATTCACCCCTCCACTTT.

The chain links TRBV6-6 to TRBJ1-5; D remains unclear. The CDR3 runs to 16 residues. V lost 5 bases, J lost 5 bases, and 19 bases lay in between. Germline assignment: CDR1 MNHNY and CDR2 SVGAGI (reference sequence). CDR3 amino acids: CASSTPPGRPDQPQHF. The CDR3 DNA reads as TGTGCCAGCAGTACGCCACCAGGAAGACCCGATCAGCCCCAGCATTTT.

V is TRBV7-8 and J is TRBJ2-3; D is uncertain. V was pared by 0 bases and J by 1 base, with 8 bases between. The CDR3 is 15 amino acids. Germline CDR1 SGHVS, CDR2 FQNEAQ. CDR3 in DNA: TGTGCCAGCAGCTTAGCTCCCCGGGGCACAGATACGCAGTATTTT. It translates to CASSLAPRGTDTQYF.

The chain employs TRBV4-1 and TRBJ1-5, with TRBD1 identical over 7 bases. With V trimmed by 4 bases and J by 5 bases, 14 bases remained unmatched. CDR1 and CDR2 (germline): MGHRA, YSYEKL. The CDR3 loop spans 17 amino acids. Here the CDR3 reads CASSPAPGGTLYQPQHF. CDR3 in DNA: TGCGCCAGCAGCCCCGCCCCAGGGGGAACCCTTTATCAGCCCCAGCATTTT.

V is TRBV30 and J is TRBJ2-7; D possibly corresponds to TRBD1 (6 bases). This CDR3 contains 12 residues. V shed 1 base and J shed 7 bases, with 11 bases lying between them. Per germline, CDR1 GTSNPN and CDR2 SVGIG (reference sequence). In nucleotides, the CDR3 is TGTGCCTGGAGTGCCTCGGGGACAGAGCAGTACTTC. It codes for CAWSASGTEQYF.

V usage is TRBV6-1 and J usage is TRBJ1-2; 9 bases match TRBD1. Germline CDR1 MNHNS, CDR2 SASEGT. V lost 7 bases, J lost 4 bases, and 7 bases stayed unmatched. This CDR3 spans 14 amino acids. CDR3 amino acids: CASTTGTGLYGYTF. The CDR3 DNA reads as TGTGCCAGCACTACCGGGACAGGGCTCTATGGCTACACCTTC.